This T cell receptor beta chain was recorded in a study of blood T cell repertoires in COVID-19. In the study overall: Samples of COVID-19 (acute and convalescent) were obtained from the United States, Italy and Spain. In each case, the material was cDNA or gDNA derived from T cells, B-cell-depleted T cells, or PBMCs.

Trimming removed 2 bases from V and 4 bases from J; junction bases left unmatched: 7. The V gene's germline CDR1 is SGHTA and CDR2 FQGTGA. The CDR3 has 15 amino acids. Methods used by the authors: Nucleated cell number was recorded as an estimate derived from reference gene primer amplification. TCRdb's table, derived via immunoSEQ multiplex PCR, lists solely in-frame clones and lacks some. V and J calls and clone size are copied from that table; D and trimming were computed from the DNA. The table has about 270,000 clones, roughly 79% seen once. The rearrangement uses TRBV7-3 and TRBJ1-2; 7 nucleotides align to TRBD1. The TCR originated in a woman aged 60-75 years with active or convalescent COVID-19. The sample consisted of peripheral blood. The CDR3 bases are TGTGCCAGCAGCTTAGACAGGGTTGGAGCCTATGGCTACACCTTC. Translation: CASSLDRVGAYGYTF.